This T cell receptor beta chain stems from a study of blood T cell repertoires in COVID-19. Whole-study context: Whether acute or convalescent, the COVID-19 samples came from the United States, Italy and Spain.

The table came from immunoSEQ multiplex PCR; TCRdb's copy has only in-frame clones and leaves some out. Here the sample spans tens of thousands of clones, more than 80% being singletons. In germline, CDR1 is SGHAT, CDR2 FQNNGV. The CDR3 totals 15 residues. V lost 1 base and J lost 4, with 10 bases in between. The chain links TRBV11-2 to TRBJ1-4; a weak D match, TRBD1 (6 bases). Sample: peripheral blood. This TCR was recovered from a man at least 80 years old with acute or convalescent COVID-19. CDR3 DNA: TGTGCCAGCAGCTTAGGGACAGTCCTTAATGAAAAACTGTTTTTT. This encodes CASSLGTVLNEKLFF.